What follows describes a single TCR beta chain. Its antigen is not identified. The sample is drawn from a study of radiotherapy plus CTLA-4 blockade in lung cancer. Study-wide findings and caveats: Researchers report tumor-derived TCR clones expanding in blood after radiotherapy plus ipilimumab.

Each patient with chemo-refractory metastatic non-small-cell lung cancer was treated with focal radiation plus CTLA-4 blockade using ipilimumab. The ends were cut back, 0 bases at V and 3 bases at J, with 16 bases in the middle. The CDR3 totals 16 residues. The germline V gene encodes CDR1 GTSNPN and CDR2 SVGIG (reference sequence). The method was immunoSEQ multiplex PCR; TCRdb's version includes in-frame clones alone and lacks a portion of them. The sample contains about 110,000 clones, 81% of which appear only once. V gene TRBV30 combines with J gene TRBJ2-3; possible D gene TRBD2, 6 bases. This receptor was taken from a human donor with non-small cell lung cancer that progressed on radiotherapy plus ipilimumab. Some clones in this sample may be carry-over from other donors' samples. Sequencing was performed on peripheral blood, taken from a patient treated with radiotherapy plus ipilimumab. In nucleotides, the CDR3 is TGTGCCTGGAGTGTTGGGGGAACTGGGAGGACAGATACGCAGTATTTT. Protein product: CAWSVGGTGRTDTQYF.